The entry that follows covers one T cell receptor (beta chain) sequence. The count of this clone is one. The clone's antigen remains unknown. Within one base of it there is no much larger clone, and no base qualities were kept. This entry comes from a study of T cell clonotyping in hematopoietic cell transplantation (dated by TCRdb to the early 2020s). With regard to the full study: In the study, 150 or so blood samples were gathered from under 45 consecutive transplant recipients and their related donors. Patients were recruited between late 2015 and early 2017 and followed until September 2020 or death.

TCR beta CDR3 regions were amplified from genomic DNA with the immunoSEQ assay, a bias-controlled multiplex PCR using V- and J-specific primers. A proprietary barcode and Illumina adapter sequences were added to the CDR3 amplicons in a second PCR step. An Illumina MiSeq instrument was used to sequence the CDR3 libraries. The authors' analysis ran thus. Export and quality control were performed with immunoSEQ Analyzer 3.0, and downstream analyses were performed with R Bioconductor and Immunarch. Only productive rearrangements in the normalized downsampled data set were used to calculate repertoire metrics. Clonotypes larger than 5 templates in the normalized cohort were defined as pathologically expanded. The Inverse Simpson Index was used to measure repertoire diversity. CMV-specificity analyses were carried out on the non-normalized data set to capture all clonotypes. Sourced from immuneACCESS, this table was stored by TCRdb with only in-frame sequences that have V and J called. A share of the clones is absent; for the studies checked, an unresolved V gene accounts for under half, and the remainder has no known explanation. V and J calls and clone size follow that table, whereas D and trimming were derived from the DNA. Present in this sample are roughly 37,000 clones, around 90% of which were seen just once. The leading ten clones occupy roughly 1.8% of the sample.

Clipping removes 4 bases from V and 6 bases from J, with 12 as the unmatched junction base count. Taken from the germline V gene, the CDR1 and CDR2 loops are SGDLS and YYNGEE. Including cysteine and phenylalanine, the CDR3 has 15 amino acids. The kept DNA is CDR3 alone, 45 bases in frame from the first base. For TCR beta sequencing, blood samples came from the related transplant donors. Nuclei Lysis Solution was used to extract genomic DNA from fresh or cryopreserved unfractionated peripheral blood mononuclear cells. What the research found in general, with its limitations: Overlap with donor repertoires was found for only a small fraction of recipient repertoires, with over 95% found to appear de novo at the given depth. The sample size was limited, and CD4 and CD8 repertoire contributions could not be separated because cells were not sorted. After transplant, TCR diversity in recipients dropped, and pathologically expanded clonotypes increased progressively from day 30 to day 180. Donor and pretransplant recipient Inverse Simpson Index values predicted broader posttransplant TCR repertoire diversity.

Sequencing input: peripheral blood mononuclear cells. The sequence derives from a woman between 40 and 50 years old in good health. Some clones in this sample may be carry-over from other donors' samples. Rearrangement joined TRBV9 to TRBJ2-7, with 8 bases matching TRBD2. The DNA is as follows: TGTGCCAGCAGCCCCAGCGGGAGCAAAACGGGCGAGCAGTACTTC. This codes for CASSPSGSKTGEQYF.